This is a list of T cell receptor beta chains from one sample in a study of cytomegalovirus exposure and HLA in healthy donors. Sequencing was performed with immunoSEQ multiplex PCR; in TCRdb, only in-frame clones are kept and a portion is missing. The table has approximately 160,000 clones, roughly 89% seen once. The sequencing input was PBMCs. The receptors stem from a woman under 30 in good health and CMV-seropositive. Each CDR3 is given with its conserved first and last residue. The order of the fields is D gene, V gene, J gene, clone size, CDR3 protein, CDR3 DNA. A D gene is named only where the DNA matches it firmly. Rows may omit the clone size; those that give it use once, few, many or a size class.

d_gene: .; v_gene: TRBV15; j_gene: TRBJ1-1; abundance: .; CDR3aa: CATSGPKGWNTEAFF; CDR3nt: TGTGCCACCAGCGGACCGAAGGGGTGGAACACTGAAGCTTTCTTT
d_gene: TRBD1; v_gene: TRBV27; j_gene: TRBJ1-5; abundance: .; CDR3aa: CATRSGTGGRPQPQHF; CDR3nt: TGTGCCACCAGATCCGGGACAGGGGGCCGACCACAGCCCCAGCATTTT
d_gene: .; v_gene: TRBV29-1; j_gene: TRBJ2-1; abundance: .; CDR3aa: CSIARRTDYNNEQFF; CDR3nt: TGCAGCATCGCCCGCCGAACAGACTATAACAATGAGCAGTTCTTC
d_gene: .; v_gene: TRBV7-2; j_gene: TRBJ2-3; abundance: .; CDR3aa: CASSLGLRGGTDTQYF; CDR3nt: TGTGCCAGCAGCTTAGGTCTGCGGGGTGGCACAGATACGCAGTATTTT
d_gene: TRBD2; v_gene: TRBV29-1; j_gene: TRBJ2-7; abundance: .; CDR3aa: CSARGVAGAGEQYF; CDR3nt: TGCAGCGCCCGGGGGGTAGCGGGAGCGGGCGAGCAGTACTTC
d_gene: .; v_gene: TRBV28; j_gene: TRBJ1-1; abundance: once; CDR3aa: CASSLGRGGTEAFF; CDR3nt: TGTGCCAGCAGTTTAGGGAGAGGGGGCACTGAAGCTTTCTTT
d_gene: .; v_gene: TRBV4-1; j_gene: TRBJ2-5; abundance: .; CDR3aa: CASSQDRVRQETQYF; CDR3nt: TGCGCCAGCAGCCAAGATCGGGTGCGTCAAGAGACCCAGTACTTC
d_gene: .; v_gene: TRBV18; j_gene: TRBJ2-5; abundance: .; CDR3aa: CASSRTARAQETQYF; CDR3nt: TGTGCCAGCTCACGGACAGCCCGAGCTCAAGAGACCCAGTACTTC
d_gene: .; v_gene: TRBV5-1; j_gene: TRBJ2-5; abundance: .; CDR3aa: CASSLRPSDQETQYF; CDR3nt: TGCGCCAGCAGCTTGAGACCGAGCGACCAAGAGACCCAGTACTTC
d_gene: TRBD1; v_gene: TRBV5-1; j_gene: TRBJ1-6; abundance: .; CDR3aa: CASSLASGTGPPLHF; CDR3nt: TGCGCCAGCAGCTTGGCCTCTGGGACAGGGCCACCCCTCCACTTT
d_gene: TRBD2; v_gene: TRBV28; j_gene: TRBJ2-7; abundance: .; CDR3aa: CASSLIGAGGNYEQYF; CDR3nt: TGTGCCAGCAGTTTAATCGGTGCGGGAGGTAACTACGAGCAGTACTTC
d_gene: .; v_gene: TRBV19; j_gene: TRBJ2-2; abundance: .; CDR3aa: CASSIIGGPQTGELFF; CDR3nt: TGTGCCAGTAGTATTATCGGGGGGCCCCAGACCGGGGAGCTGTTTTTT
d_gene: .; v_gene: TRBV7-2; j_gene: TRBJ2-1; abundance: .; CDR3aa: CASSLEGNSYNEQFF; CDR3nt: TGTGCCAGCAGCTTAGAGGGGAACTCCTACAATGAGCAGTTCTTC
d_gene: TRBD2; v_gene: TRBV19; j_gene: TRBJ2-1; abundance: .; CDR3aa: CASRGLAGGSEQFF; CDR3nt: TGTGCCAGTAGGGGACTAGCGGGAGGAAGTGAGCAGTTCTTC
d_gene: TRBD1; v_gene: TRBV13; j_gene: TRBJ2-6; abundance: .; CDR3aa: CASSFYNRDRASGANVLTF; CDR3nt: TGTGCCAGCAGCTTCTACAACCGGGACAGGGCTTCAGGGGCCAACGTCCTGACTTTC
d_gene: .; v_gene: TRBV6-5; j_gene: TRBJ2-7; abundance: .; CDR3aa: CASSYSGGGYEQYF; CDR3nt: TGTGCCAGCAGTTACTCAGGAGGTGGCTACGAGCAGTACTTC
d_gene: TRBD2; v_gene: TRBV7-9; j_gene: TRBJ2-7; abundance: .; CDR3aa: CASSPSGDHYEQYF; CDR3nt: TGTGCCAGCAGCCCCAGCGGGGATCACTACGAGCAGTACTTC
d_gene: .; v_gene: TRBV2; j_gene: TRBJ2-1; abundance: .; CDR3aa: CASSEVEAAYNEQFF; CDR3nt: TGTGCCAGCAGTGAAGTAGAGGCCGCCTACAATGAGCAGTTCTTC
d_gene: TRBD1; v_gene: TRBV5-6; j_gene: TRBJ1-4; abundance: once; CDR3aa: CASSGRGQEKLFF; CDR3nt: TGTGCCAGCAGCGGCAGGGGGCAAGAAAAACTGTTTTTT
d_gene: TRBD2; v_gene: TRBV9; j_gene: TRBJ2-2; abundance: .; CDR3aa: CASSESGLAGFANTGELFF; CDR3nt: TGTGCCAGCAGCGAAAGTGGACTAGCGGGATTCGCGAACACCGGGGAGCTGTTTTTT
d_gene: .; v_gene: TRBV2; j_gene: TRBJ2-7; abundance: once; CDR3aa: CASSPQAGSSYEQYF; CDR3nt: TGTGCCAGCAGTCCACAGGCCGGTAGCTCCTACGAGCAGTACTTC
d_gene: .; v_gene: TRBV7-2; j_gene: TRBJ2-1; abundance: .; CDR3aa: CASSLVTVGGDFAPFSFF; CDR3nt: TGTGCCAGCAGCTTAGTAACCGTAGGGGGAGACTTTGCCCCTTTTTCGTTCTTC
d_gene: TRBD1; v_gene: TRBV15; j_gene: TRBJ2-3; abundance: .; CDR3aa: CATSSRDRGSDTQYF; CDR3nt: TGTGCCACCAGCAGTCGGGACAGGGGGTCAGATACGCAGTATTTT
d_gene: TRBD1; v_gene: TRBV5-1; j_gene: TRBJ1-2; abundance: once; CDR3aa: CASSTTGNYGYTF; CDR3nt: TGCGCCAGCAGCACGACAGGGAACTATGGCTACACCTTC
d_gene: .; v_gene: TRBV19; j_gene: TRBJ2-1; abundance: .; CDR3aa: CASSLSLSSYNEQFF; CDR3nt: TGTGCCAGTAGTCTATCTCTAAGCTCCTACAATGAGCAGTTCTTC
d_gene: .; v_gene: TRBV25-1; j_gene: TRBJ2-7; abundance: .; CDR3aa: CASSAEQGSYEQYF; CDR3nt: TGTGCCAGCAGTGCGGAACAGGGCTCCTACGAGCAGTACTTC
d_gene: TRBD1; v_gene: TRBV5-4; j_gene: TRBJ2-5; abundance: .; CDR3aa: CASRSGQGRGETQYF; CDR3nt: TGTGCCAGCAGATCTGGACAGGGCCGAGGAGAGACCCAGTACTTC
d_gene: .; v_gene: TRBV2; j_gene: TRBJ1-1; abundance: .; CDR3aa: CASSRTDNTEAFF; CDR3nt: TGTGCCAGCAGTCGGACAGATAACACTGAAGCTTTCTTT
d_gene: TRBD1; v_gene: TRBV11-2; j_gene: TRBJ1-5; abundance: few; CDR3aa: CASSLGGQGNQPQHF; CDR3nt: TGTGCCAGCAGCCTGGGGGGACAGGGCAATCAGCCCCAGCATTTT
d_gene: .; v_gene: TRBV7-2; j_gene: TRBJ1-2; abundance: .; CDR3aa: CASSSGFSNYGYTF; CDR3nt: TGTGCCAGCAGCTCCGGGTTCTCTAACTATGGCTACACCTTC
d_gene: TRBD1; v_gene: TRBV19; j_gene: TRBJ1-2; abundance: .; CDR3aa: CASRKPGQGDHGYTF; CDR3nt: TGTGCCAGTAGGAAGCCGGGACAGGGGGACCATGGCTACACCTTC
d_gene: .; v_gene: TRBV5-8; j_gene: TRBJ1-1; abundance: .; CDR3aa: CASSSWKGGGTEAFF; CDR3nt: TGTGCCAGCAGCTCGTGGAAGGGGGGGGGAACTGAAGCTTTCTTT
d_gene: .; v_gene: TRBV11-2; j_gene: TRBJ2-2; abundance: .; CDR3aa: CASSSHRAVGELFF; CDR3nt: TGTGCCAGCAGCTCACACAGGGCCGTAGGGGAGCTGTTTTTT
d_gene: TRBD1; v_gene: TRBV28; j_gene: TRBJ2-5; abundance: once; CDR3aa: CASSGTGVQETQYF; CDR3nt: TGTGCCAGCAGTGGGACAGGGGTGCAAGAGACCCAGTACTTC
d_gene: .; v_gene: TRBV19; j_gene: TRBJ1-3; abundance: .; CDR3aa: CASSLDSARGNTIYF; CDR3nt: TGTGCCAGTAGTCTGGACAGCGCCCGCGGAAACACCATATATTTT
d_gene: .; v_gene: TRBV10-1; j_gene: TRBJ1-3; abundance: .; CDR3aa: CASGLERPKNTIYF; CDR3nt: TGCGCCAGCGGCCTTGAGAGGCCCAAAAACACCATATATTTT
d_gene: TRBD1; v_gene: TRBV7-9; j_gene: TRBJ1-5; abundance: .; CDR3aa: CASSQDRGGQPQHF; CDR3nt: TGTGCCAGCAGCCAGGACAGGGGAGGGCAGCCCCAGCATTTT
d_gene: TRBD2; v_gene: TRBV9; j_gene: TRBJ2-3; abundance: .; CDR3aa: CASSVATSGRDTQYF; CDR3nt: TGTGCCAGCAGCGTAGCAACTAGCGGCCGGGATACGCAGTATTTT
d_gene: .; v_gene: TRBV4-3; j_gene: TRBJ2-7; abundance: .; CDR3aa: CASSQAPRGVHEQYF; CDR3nt: TGCGCCAGCAGCCAAGCGCCGCGAGGAGTCCACGAGCAGTACTTC
d_gene: .; v_gene: TRBV7-9; j_gene: TRBJ2-2; abundance: .; CDR3aa: CASRAQDTGELFF; CDR3nt: TGTGCCAGCAGGGCTCAGGACACCGGGGAGCTGTTTTTT
d_gene: TRBD1; v_gene: TRBV27; j_gene: TRBJ2-4; abundance: .; CDR3aa: CASSPGTGFKYF; CDR3nt: TGTGCCAGCAGTCCCGGGACAGGGTTTAAGTACTTC
d_gene: .; v_gene: TRBV7-9; j_gene: TRBJ1-4; abundance: .; CDR3aa: CASSPVDPRGSEKLFF; CDR3nt: TGTGCCAGCAGCCCAGTCGACCCGAGGGGGTCTGAAAAACTGTTTTTT
d_gene: .; v_gene: TRBV7-2; j_gene: TRBJ2-7; abundance: .; CDR3aa: CASSQGFGSYEQYF; CDR3nt: TGTGCCAGCAGTCAGGGGTTCGGCTCCTACGAGCAGTACTTC
d_gene: .; v_gene: TRBV7-2; j_gene: TRBJ1-5; abundance: .; CDR3aa: CASSLSGGVAPQHF; CDR3nt: TGTGCCAGCAGCCTGTCGGGGGGGGTAGCGCCCCAGCATTTT
d_gene: TRBD1; v_gene: TRBV28; j_gene: TRBJ2-2; abundance: .; CDR3aa: CASNLGQGSTGELFF; CDR3nt: TGTGCCAGCAACCTGGGACAGGGGAGCACCGGGGAGCTGTTTTTT
d_gene: .; v_gene: TRBV5-4; j_gene: TRBJ2-7; abundance: once; CDR3aa: CASSLGGGIYEQYF; CDR3nt: TGTGCCAGCAGCTTGGGTGGCGGAATCTACGAGCAGTACTTC
d_gene: .; v_gene: TRBV6-1; j_gene: TRBJ1-1; abundance: few; CDR3aa: CASSEPRGSEAFF; CDR3nt: TGTGCCAGCAGTGAACCCAGGGGCTCTGAAGCTTTCTTT
d_gene: .; v_gene: TRBV9; j_gene: TRBJ2-1; abundance: once; CDR3aa: CASSPREINYNEQFF; CDR3nt: TGTGCCAGCAGCCCCCGTGAGATTAACTACAATGAGCAGTTCTTC
d_gene: TRBD1; v_gene: TRBV9; j_gene: TRBJ2-1; abundance: .; CDR3aa: CASSVGSATGALSEQFF; CDR3nt: TGTGCCAGCAGCGTAGGAAGCGCGACAGGGGCCTTAAGTGAGCAGTTCTTC
d_gene: .; v_gene: TRBV29-1; j_gene: TRBJ2-5; abundance: .; CDR3aa: CSVEGGDGETQYF; CDR3nt: TGCAGCGTTGAAGGGGGGGACGGGGAGACCCAGTACTTC
d_gene: .; v_gene: TRBV21-1; j_gene: TRBJ2-3; abundance: once; CDR3aa: CASSKGGAGDGTDTQYF; CDR3nt: TGTGCCAGCAGCAAAGGGGGAGCGGGAGATGGGACAGATACGCAGTATTTT
d_gene: .; v_gene: TRBV2; j_gene: TRBJ2-1; abundance: .; CDR3aa: CASSDLWEQFF; CDR3nt: TGTGCCAGCAGTGATCTATGGGAGCAGTTCTTC
d_gene: TRBD1; v_gene: TRBV5-4; j_gene: TRBJ2-2; abundance: .; CDR3aa: CASSLTGQGTGELFF; CDR3nt: TGTGCCAGCAGCTTGACGGGACAGGGCACCGGGGAGCTGTTTTTT